Following are 9 T cell receptor beta chains from one sample sequenced in a study of cytomegalovirus exposure and HLA in healthy donors. PCR employed 60 Vbeta and 13 Jbeta primers. TCRdb's copy holds only in-frame clones and misses some; the assay was immunoSEQ multiplex PCR. The profile covers 150,000 to 200,000 clones, with about three quarters appearing a single time and about 1.5% taken by the ten largest. The sequenced sample consisted of PBMCs. These receptors came from a young woman in good health and CMV-seropositive.

The chain links TRBV15 to TRBJ2-5, with TRBD1 matching 9 bases. Germline V gene data show CDR1 as LNHNV and CDR2 as YYDKDF (reference sequence). Trimming removed 5 bases from V and 4 bases from J; junction bases left unmatched: 11. This CDR3 spans 16 amino acids. CDR3 amino acids: CATSSKKGQGGETQYF. In DNA form, the CDR3 reads TGTGCCACCAGCTCCAAGAAGGGACAGGGCGGAGAGACCCAGTACTTC.

Concerning this clone: One end of the junction is discordant with germline, which a read error may explain. The CDR3 sequence: CASSYGLAAQETQYF. CDR3 DNA sequence: TGTGCCAGCAGTTACGGACTAGCGGCCCAAGAAACCCAGTACTTC. This sequence joins TRBV6-5 and TRBJ2-5, with 10 bases aligning to TRBD2. This CDR3 has 15 amino acids. Per germline, CDR1 MNHEY and CDR2 SVGAGI.

The chain joins TRBV28 to TRBJ2-7, with 7 bases lining up with TRBD2. From germline, CDR1 is MDHEN and CDR2 SYDVKM. There are 16 residues in the CDR3. The V and J ends lost 6 bases and 3 bases, in that order; junction bases with no gene match: 14. CDR3 protein: CASSPIPGRGVYEQYF. The CDR3 nucleotides read TGTGCCAGCAGCCCTATCCCCGGTCGGGGGGTCTACGAGCAGTACTTC.

This clone was found a few times. This sequence joins TRBV6-4 and TRBJ2-7, with 7 bases lining up with TRBD2. J lost 4 bases, V lost 3 bases, and 6 bases had no gene match. The CDR3 length is 14 residues. Per germline, CDR1 MRHNA and CDR2 SNTAGT. For the CDR3, the DNA is TGTGCCAGCAGTGATCGGCTAGCGGCTTACGAGCAGTACTTC. Amino acid sequence: CASSDRLAAYEQYF.

The chain couples TRBV6-6 to TRBJ1-1; a possible D gene is TRBD1 (5 bases). Germline-derived CDR1 and CDR2 are MNHNY and SVGAGI (reference sequence). CDR3 length: 13 residues. The V and J ends lost 2 bases and 5 bases respectively, with 9 bases between them. The CDR3 bases are TGTGCCAGCAGTTACCCCCCAGGGACTGAAGCTTTCTTT. Residues: CASSYPPGTEAFF.

The V gene is TRBV4-3, the J gene TRBJ1-1, with 8 nucleotides matching TRBD1. CDR1 and CDR2 (germline): LGHNA, YSLEER. With V trimmed by 0 bases and J by 1 base, 4 bases remained unmatched. CDR3 length equals 16 residues. CDR3: CASSQDRGQANTEAFF. CDR3 nucleotide sequence: TGCGCCAGCAGCCAAGATAGGGGACAGGCGAACACTGAAGCTTTCTTT.

The CDR3 DNA is TGTGCCAGCAGTTACCAGGGCCCAGATACGCAGTATTTT. It specifies CASSYQGPDTQYF. The gene calls are TRBV6-5 and TRBJ2-3, with a tentative D call TRBD1 (5 bases). Trimming took off 2 bases at V and 4 bases at J, with 7 bases between the two ends. Per germline, CDR1 MNHEY and CDR2 SVGAGI. The CDR3 covers 13 residues.

The genes are TRBV11-2 and TRBJ2-2; 11 bases match TRBD1. Germline CDR1 SGHAT, CDR2 FQNNGV. CDR3 length equals 16 residues. V dropped 5 bases and J dropped 1; count of bases not matched to a gene: 3. CDR3: CASSQGTGGNTGELFF. DNA for the CDR3: TGTGCCAGCAGCCAAGGGACAGGGGGGAACACCGGGGAGCTGTTTTTT.

V is TRBV6-1 and J is TRBJ2-2; 9 bases map to TRBD1. V lost 10 bases to trimming and J lost 3 bases; unmatched junction nucleotides: 9. CDR1 and CDR2 from the germline V gene are MNHNS and SASEGT. This CDR3 contains 15 residues. The CDR3 DNA sequence: TGTGCCACGACCCCGGGACAGGGTTACACCGGGGAGCTGTTTTTT. Translated, it gives CATTPGQGYTGELFF.